This T cell receptor (beta chain) was captured by sequencing in a study of T cells in Graves' hyperthyroidism and ophthalmopathy. Study summary: Blood from the periphery was taken at initial diagnosis, before any treatment. Whole-study findings and limits: Also found in blood were most expanded thyroid clonotypes above 0.001.

RNA transcripts provided the source from which TCR beta CDR3 regions were amplified. HTBI primers drove first-round RT-PCR of the TCR CDR3. MiXCR, run by TCRdb on the multiplex PCR reads, gives a single entry per CDR3 protein. The data show about 420,000 distinct CDR3 sequences, 15% to 18% seen once. V gave up 4 bases and J gave up 2 bases, with 12 bases separating them. The CDR3 runs 15 residues. Germline V lookup: CDR1 MNHNS, CDR2 SASEGT. This clonotype was picked up many times. Its antigen is unidentified. The V gene is TRBV6-1, the J gene TRBJ2-1; perhaps TRBD1 as D (5 bases). The sample taken for sequencing was blood. The TCR originated in a young woman with Graves' hyperthyroidism. The DNA of the CDR3 is TGTGCCAGCAGTGGACAGCCAAATACCTACAATGAGCAGTTCTTC. It is translated as CASSGQPNTYNEQFF.